The 20 T cell receptor beta chains listed next were all sequenced from one sample in a study of cytotoxic CD8 clonotypes in ibrutinib-treated CLL. TCRdb's copy holds only in-frame clones and misses some; the assay was immunoSEQ multiplex PCR. The table shows 100,000 to 150,000 clones, with roughly 88% occurring only once. This specimen was PBMCs, taken after 24 months of ibrutinib treatment. Receptors were obtained from a human donor with chronic lymphocytic leukemia.

This clone has a handful of counts. V is TRBV6-6 and J is TRBJ1-3; 8 nucleotides line up with TRBD1. CDR3 size: 13 residues. Germline V gene data show CDR1 as MNHNY and CDR2 as SVGAGI (reference sequence). V dropped 10 bases and J dropped 4; count of bases not matched to a gene: 6. CDR3 in DNA: TGTGCCACCCGGACAGGGTACGGAAACACCATATATTTT. This codes for CATRTGYGNTIYF.

The sample holds one count of this clone. The chain couples TRBV2 to TRBJ1-1; no definite D call. The CDR3 is 12 residues long. The ends were cut back, 10 bases at V and 1 base at J, with 10 bases in the middle. The V gene's germline CDR1 is SNHLY and CDR2 FYNNEI. The CDR3 reads CATSPWNTEAFF. The CDR3 nucleotides read TGTGCCACCTCCCCCTGGAACACTGAAGCTTTCTTT.

The sample holds one count of this clone. The gene calls are TRBV29-1 and TRBJ1-4, with a possible D match to TRBD1 (5 bases). The CDR3 covers 12 residues. CDR1 and CDR2 from the germline V gene are SQVTM and ANQGSEA. V was shortened by 1 base and J by 5 bases, with 5 bases between the two germline ends. The CDR3: CSVEAGNEKLFF. The DNA of the CDR3 is TGCAGCGTTGAAGCAGGGAATGAAAAACTGTTTTTT.

This chain uses TRBV4-1 with TRBJ2-1; D remains ambiguous. Trimming removed 1 base from V and 3 bases from J, with 10 bases in between. The CDR3 runs 15 residues. In germline, CDR1 is MGHRA, CDR2 YSYEKL. The CDR3 region has the DNA TGCGCCAGCAGCCAAGGACCTCCCCTCTACAATGAGCAGTTCTTC. Its protein is CASSQGPPLYNEQFF.

V gene TRBV7-3 combines with J gene TRBJ2-7, with 7 bases matching TRBD1. Germline assignment: CDR1 SGHTA and CDR2 FQGTGA. This CDR3 has 15 amino acids. V dropped 2 bases and J dropped 0; count of bases not matched to a gene: 4. The CDR3 sequence is CASSLQGQNSYEQYF. CDR3 nucleotide sequence: TGTGCCAGCAGCTTACAGGGACAGAACTCCTACGAGCAGTACTTC.

The chain links TRBV7-9 to TRBJ1-1, with D unclear. Trimming took 1 base from V and 1 from J, leaving 10 bases between them. This CDR3 has 15 residues. Germline V gives CDR1 SEHNR, CDR2 FQNEAQ (reference sequence). The CDR3 reads CASSLEGFGNTEAFF. Written as DNA, the CDR3 is TGTGCCAGCAGCTTAGAAGGGTTTGGGAACACTGAAGCTTTCTTT.

The genes are TRBV15 and TRBJ1-1; D is unresolved. Trimming cost V 2 bases and J 0 bases, with 10 bases left between them. CDR3 length: 15 amino acids. From germline, CDR1 is LNHNV and CDR2 YYDKDF (reference sequence). The DNA of the CDR3 is TGTGCCACCAGCAGATTAGGGAGGATGAACACTGAAGCTTTCTTT. As protein: CATSRLGRMNTEAFF.

The J gene is TRBJ1-2, the V gene TRBV9; D uncertain. CDR3 length: 15 amino acids. Trimming took off 0 bases at V and 4 bases at J, with 13 bases between the two ends. The germline V gene has CDR1 SGDLS and CDR2 YYNGEE. The CDR3 DNA reads TGTGCCAGCAGCGTAGCTAGCTCGGAATCCTATGGCTACACCTTC. Its translation is CASSVASSESYGYTF.

This clone came up a few times. The chain joins TRBV11-2 to TRBJ2-5; TRBD2 is a possible D gene (5 bases). The CDR3 length is 14 residues. V was clipped by 3 bases and J by 3 bases, with 11 bases between them. Germline V gene sequence: CDR1 SGHAT, CDR2 FQNNGV. CDR3 amino acids: CASSFSRAEETQYF. CDR3 in DNA: TGTGCCAGCAGCTTCTCTCGAGCGGAAGAGACCCAGTACTTC.

This chain connects TRBV5-1 to TRBJ1-2; perhaps TRBD1 as D (5 bases). Trimming removed 4 bases at V and 0 bases at J, with 13 bases between. The CDR3 consists of 15 residues. Germline loops: CDR1 SGHRS, CDR2 YFSETQ. The chain's CDR3 is CASSPEGRTNYGYTF. The CDR3 DNA reads TGCGCCAGCAGCCCAGAGGGACGCACTAACTATGGCTACACCTTC.

This clone came up a few times. The genes are TRBV9 and TRBJ2-5; 11 nucleotides align to TRBD2. The V segment lost 3 bases and the J segment 0 bases; nucleotides outside the gene matches: 4. Germline V gene data show CDR1 as SGDLS and CDR2 as YYNGEE. This CDR3 comprises 16 residues. The CDR3 reads CASSAPLAGDQETQYF. The CDR3 DNA sequence: TGTGCCAGCAGCGCCCCACTAGCGGGAGACCAAGAGACCCAGTACTTC.

This clone was found a few times. The chain links TRBV5-1 to TRBJ2-1; D possibly corresponds to TRBD1 (6 bases). Germline lookup yields CDR1 SGHRS and CDR2 YFSETQ. Trimming removed 7 bases at V and 0 bases at J, with 17 bases between. This CDR3 is 16 amino acids long. CDR3 in DNA: TGCGCCAGCTCAGGGGTCGAGGCTGCCTCCTACAATGAGCAGTTCTTC. It specifies CASSGVEAASYNEQFF.

This clone appeared once. The V gene is TRBV5-4, the J gene TRBJ2-3; TRBD2 aligns across 7 bases. After removal of 3 bases from V and 3 bases from J, the junction contained 4 bases not matched to a gene. Germline V gene lookup returns CDR1 SGHNT and CDR2 YYREEE (reference sequence). This CDR3 has 14 amino acids. CDR3 coding DNA: TGTGCCAGCAGCTCCACTAGCGTAACAGATACGCAGTATTTT. Protein sequence: CASSSTSVTDTQYF.

The chain combines TRBV27 with TRBJ2-1; 10 bases line up with TRBD2. Losses at the gene ends were 8 bases for V and 4 bases for J; bases not matched to a gene: 5. The CDR3 length is 14 residues. Germline lookup yields CDR1 MNHEY and CDR2 SMNVEV (reference sequence). Here the CDR3 reads CASASGGGYNEQFF. DNA for the CDR3: TGTGCCAGCGCGAGCGGGGGGGGTTACAATGAGCAGTTCTTC.

The chain employs TRBV7-9 and TRBJ2-2; D is undetermined. The CDR3 runs 16 residues. The germline CDR1 and CDR2 sequences are SEHNR and FQNEAQ (reference sequence). V dropped 5 bases and J dropped 5 bases, with 18 bases sitting between them. Written as DNA, the CDR3 is TGTGCCAGCAGCCCCCATCCGGCGGCCTCGACCGGGGAGCTGTTTTTT. Residues: CASSPHPAASTGELFF.

This chain joins TRBV4-3 and TRBJ2-2; D is possibly TRBD1 (6 bases). Germline CDR1 and CDR2: LGHNA and YSLEER. This CDR3 comprises 17 residues. Trimming removed 0 bases at V and 0 bases at J, with 11 bases between. DNA for the CDR3: TGCGCCAGCAGCCAAGATTATGGGGGCACGAACACCGGGGAGCTGTTTTTT. Protein: CASSQDYGGTNTGELFF.

The gene calls are TRBV7-2 and TRBJ1-2; perhaps TRBD1 as D (5 bases). The CDR3 covers 14 residues. Trimming pared 8 bases from V and 4 bases from J, leaving 17 bases between. CDR1 and CDR2 from the germline V gene are SGHTA and FQGNSA. As DNA, the CDR3 is TGTGCCAGCTCCAATGGGGGGAGACCCTATGGCTACACCTTC. Its translation: CASSNGGRPYGYTF.

The chain links TRBV29-1 to TRBJ2-5, with D tentatively TRBD1 (6 bases). Germline loops: CDR1 SQVTM, CDR2 ANQGSEA. Trimming took 0 bases from V and 5 from J, leaving 16 bases between them. The CDR3 is 15 residues long. The DNA for the CDR3 is TGCAGCGTTGAAGATCGTACAGGGTGGGAGGAGACCCAGTACTTC. This translates into CSVEDRTGWEETQYF.

The chain recombines TRBV6-1 with TRBJ2-1; 7 nucleotides agree with TRBD2. Germline V gene sequence: CDR1 MNHNS, CDR2 SASEGT. J gave up 7 bases and V 7 bases, and 10 bases lay outside the gene matches. The CDR3 consists of 14 residues. CDR3 protein: CASTMGGSGNEQFF. The CDR3 coding sequence is TGTGCCAGCACCATGGGGGGGAGTGGTAATGAGCAGTTCTTC.

The V call is TRBV6-6, the J call TRBJ1-5, with D unclear. V lost 6 bases to trimming and J lost 0 bases, with 9 bases between them. CDR1 and CDR2 from the germline V gene are MNHNY and SVGAGI (reference sequence). CDR3 length: 14 amino acids. In DNA form, the CDR3 reads TGTGCCAGCAGCGGGTCGAATAGCAATCAGCCCCAGCATTTT. This gives the protein CASSGSNSNQPQHF.